A selection of T cell receptor beta chains follows, all from one sample in a study of cytomegalovirus exposure and HLA in healthy donors. Method: immunoSEQ multiplex PCR; TCRdb's copy keeps in-frame clones and lacks some. Of about 170,000 clones listed, roughly 76% are singletons. The sample taken for sequencing was PBMCs. All receptors come from a woman in her late teens or twenties in good health and CMV-seropositive. CDR3s include the opening cysteine and the closing phenylalanine or tryptophan. Fields, in order: D gene, J gene, V gene, clone size, CDR3 DNA, CDR3 protein. A D gene is named only where the DNA matches it firmly. Size values are once, few and many counts, or a class for expanded clones, and some rows have none.

TRBD1	TRBJ1-3	TRBV2	NA	TGTGCCTCGGCCCGGGGACAGCTCCAAAACACCATATATTTT	CASARGQLQNTIYF
NA	TRBJ1-5	TRBV18	NA	TGTGCCAGCTCACCGTTTCCCTCACGGGGGAATCAGCCCCAGCATTTT	CASSPFPSRGNQPQHF
TRBD2	TRBJ2-5	TRBV28	NA	TGTGCCAGCAGTTTTGGGTCGGTGGGGGGGGAGACCCAGTACTTC	CASSFGSVGGETQYF
NA	TRBJ1-4	TRBV19	few	TGTGCCAGTAGTATGGGACTTACCGCGAGGAGTGAAAAACTGTTTTTT	CASSMGLTARSEKLFF
NA	TRBJ1-3	TRBV19	NA	TGTGCCAGTAACGGACTATACTCTGGAAACACCATATATTTT	CASNGLYSGNTIYF
NA	TRBJ1-1	TRBV19	NA	TGTGCCAGTAGTAGCCCTCACAGAGTAAAAGCTTTCTTT	CASSSPHRVKAFF
TRBD1	TRBJ2-1	TRBV19	NA	TGTGCCAGTAGTATAGCAAGGGACAGTTTCTACAATGAGCAGTTCTTC	CASSIARDSFYNEQFF
NA	TRBJ1-2	TRBV7-2	NA	TGTGCCAGCAGCTTAGTCGCGACGGACTACTATGGCTACACCTTC	CASSLVATDYYGYTF
TRBD2	TRBJ2-5	TRBV7-8	NA	TGTGCCAGCAGCTTAAACCTAGCGGGGGGGCGGAGCCAAGAGACCCAGTACTTC	CASSLNLAGGRSQETQYF
TRBD1	TRBJ2-5	TRBV11-2	NA	TGTGCCAGCAGCCCCGGATGGGACAGGGGGCAAGAGACCCAGTACTTC	CASSPGWDRGQETQYF
NA	TRBJ2-7	TRBV5-4	NA	TGTGCCAGCAGCGGGGGGAGAGCGCCCAGGGCCTACGAGCAGTACTTC	CASSGGRAPRAYEQYF
NA	TRBJ1-6	TRBV15	once	TGTGCCACCAGCAGAGATCCGGGGTCTACTAATTCACCCCTCCACTTT	CATSRDPGSTNSPLHF
TRBD2	TRBJ2-1	TRBV5-4	NA	TGTGCCAGCAGCTTGGGCGGGGGGGTCAATAATGAGCAGTTCTTC	CASSLGGGVNNEQFF
NA	TRBJ1-4	TRBV2	NA	TGTGCCAGCAACAGTTTCCGTGAAAAACTGTTTTTT	CASNSFREKLFF
NA	TRBJ1-5	TRBV13	once	TGTGCCAGCAGCTTAGGCGGCAGGGTAAATCAGCCCCAGCATTTT	CASSLGGRVNQPQHF
TRBD1	TRBJ1-4	TRBV7-9	NA	TGTGCCAGCAGCTTAAGAGGGGGCCCCTCAACTAATGAAAAACTGTTTTTT	CASSLRGGPSTNEKLFF
NA	TRBJ2-1	TRBV6-4	NA	TGTGCCAGCAGTCAAGCCCCCCCCAATGAGCAGTTCTTC	CASSQAPPNEQFF
TRBD1	TRBJ1-2	TRBV6-1	few	TGTGCCAGCAGTGAAGTCCCTGAGGGGGCGCGAGGCTACACCTTC	CASSEVPEGARGYTF
NA	TRBJ2-7	TRBV18	NA	TGTGCCAGCTCACCACCTCAGGGCTACGAGCAGTACTTC	CASSPPQGYEQYF
TRBD1	TRBJ2-3	TRBV10-3	NA	TGTGCCATCAGGTCGCCGGGACAGATTAGCACAGATACGCAGTATTTT	CAIRSPGQISTDTQYF
NA	TRBJ1-1	TRBV28	NA	TGTGCCAGCAGTTTAGGGGGGGAGGGATTGTGGTGGCAAGCTTTCTTT	CASSLGGEGLWWQAFF
TRBD2	TRBJ2-5	TRBV27	NA	TGTGCCAGCAGTCTCCAGCGAGGACTAGCGGGGCAAGAGACCCAGTACTTC	CASSLQRGLAGQETQYF
TRBD1	TRBJ1-5	TRBV6-1	NA	TGTGCCAGCAGGCTGGACAGGGGGCATCAGCCCCAGCATTTT	CASRLDRGHQPQHF
NA	TRBJ1-5	TRBV6-4	NA	TGTGCCAGCAGCCCGGGCCCGAGGGCGCCCCAGCATTTT	CASSPGPRAPQHF
TRBD2	TRBJ2-7	TRBV10-3	once	TGTGCCATCAGTGAGAGCGGGGGGCCCCAAGGGGAGCAGTACTTC	CAISESGGPQGEQYF
NA	TRBJ1-2	TRBV2	NA	TGTGCCAGCAGTAACCGACAGGCCCTCCGGGTCGACGGCTACACCTTC	CASSNRQALRVDGYTF
TRBD1	TRBJ2-1	TRBV29-1	NA	TGCAGCGTTGATGGGGGCGGGACAGGGGGTTTCGATGAGCAGTTCTTC	CSVDGGGTGGFDEQFF
NA	TRBJ2-7	TRBV5-1	NA	TGCGCCAGCAGCTTGGATGCAGGGTCCCTCTACGAGCAGTACTTC	CASSLDAGSLYEQYF
NA	TRBJ1-5	TRBV2	NA	TGTGCCAGCAGAGCCGGAACAGGCATTAATCAGCCCCAGCATTTT	CASRAGTGINQPQHF
NA	TRBJ2-7	TRBV6-6	NA	TGTGCCAGCAGTTACTCGCAGGGGGAGCAGTACTTC	CASSYSQGEQYF
TRBD1	TRBJ2-2	TRBV18	NA	TGTGCCAGCTCGCACCGGGACAGGGTGAACACCGGGGAGCTGTTTTTT	CASSHRDRVNTGELFF
TRBD2	TRBJ2-3	TRBV6-4	NA	TGTGCCAGCAGCCACTATGGGGTCGGGGGGAGCACCACAGATACGCAGTATTTT	CASSHYGVGGSTTDTQYF
TRBD2	TRBJ2-3	TRBV14	NA	TGTGCCAGCAGCTACACCACGTTAGCGGGGGTTGATACGCAGTATTTT	CASSYTTLAGVDTQYF
TRBD2	TRBJ2-3	TRBV6-6	NA	TGTGCCAGCAGTTATTACGCGGGGGGTTCAGATACGCAGTATTTT	CASSYYAGGSDTQYF
NA	TRBJ2-4	TRBV7-9	few	TGTGCCAGCAGCAACGGCGCGGGGTTAGCCAAAAACATTCAGTACTTC	CASSNGAGLAKNIQYF
TRBD2	TRBJ2-3	TRBV9	NA	TGTGCCAGCAGCGTAGCGAGGGTAGCGGGGGGGCGGGGAGATACGCAGTATTTT	CASSVARVAGGRGDTQYF
NA	TRBJ2-3	TRBV5-6	NA	TGTGCCAGCAGCTCAGGGGACAATACAGATACGCAGTATTTT	CASSSGDNTDTQYF
NA	TRBJ1-6	TRBV6-5	NA	TGTGCCAGCAGCTCAGACAGGATCTATAATTCACCCCTCCACTTT	CASSSDRIYNSPLHF
NA	TRBJ2-5	TRBV2	NA	TGTGCCGGTGGGACAACCCAAGAGACCCAGTACTTC	CAGGTTQETQYF
TRBD1	TRBJ2-7	TRBV5-4	NA	TGTGCCAGCACCCAGGAGGGACAGGGGGCGTTCTACGAGCAGTACTTC	CASTQEGQGAFYEQYF
TRBD2	TRBJ2-7	TRBV4-2	NA	TGTGCCAGCAGCCAAGATCTAGCGGGGGGCCACTCCTACGAGCAGTACTTC	CASSQDLAGGHSYEQYF
NA	TRBJ2-2	TRBV6-4	NA	TGTGCCAGCAGTAGGAGCGAGGAGGGCGGGGAGCTGTTTTTT	CASSRSEEGGELFF
NA	TRBJ2-1	TRBV7-9	NA	TGTGCCAGCAGCAGACAGGAAGCCGGGGACAATGAGCAGTTCTTC	CASSRQEAGDNEQFF
NA	TRBJ1-1	TRBV2	NA	TGTGCCAGCTTCTTAACTTGGAACACTGAAGCTTTCTTT	CASFLTWNTEAFF
NA	TRBJ2-3	TRBV15	NA	TGTGCCACCAGCCTTGCCCGGCAGGGGACAGATACGCAGTATTTT	CATSLARQGTDTQYF
TRBD1	TRBJ2-5	TRBV19	NA	TGTGCCACCTCAAGGGGGCATTCTAAAGAGACCCAGTACTTC	CATSRGHSKETQYF
TRBD1	TRBJ1-3	TRBV29-1	once	TGCAGCGTTGGGGACAGTGGAAACACCATATATTTT	CSVGDSGNTIYF
NA	TRBJ1-2	TRBV6-5	few	TGTGCCAGCAGCGTACCCGGGTCTCCTAGGAAGGGCTACACCTTC	CASSVPGSPRKGYTF
TRBD1	TRBJ2-7	TRBV28	once	TGTGCCAGCAGTTCGACAGGGGAGGTCTACGAGCAGTACTTC	CASSSTGEVYEQYF
NA	TRBJ2-2	TRBV27	NA	TGTGCCAGCAGTTTATCCTCGACAGGGAACACCGGGGAGCTGTTTTTT	CASSLSSTGNTGELFF
NA	TRBJ2-2	TRBV6-5	NA	TGTGCCAGCAGACATGGACAGAGCACCGGGGAGCTGTTTTTT	CASRHGQSTGELFF
NA	TRBJ2-7	TRBV29-1	NA	TGCAGCGTTTGGAGGGGGCGGAACGAGCAGTACTTC	CSVWRGRNEQYF
TRBD1	TRBJ1-2	TRBV5-6	NA	TGTGCCAGCAGTCCGGACAGGGCTAACTATGGCTACACCTTC	CASSPDRANYGYTF
TRBD1	TRBJ1-1	TRBV11-2	NA	TGTGCCAGCAGCTTAGACGACACAGGGGGAGGAACTGAAGCTTTCTTT	CASSLDDTGGGTEAFF
NA	TRBJ1-3	TRBV2	once	TGTGCCAGCAGTGATCTGTTCTCTGGAAACACCATATATTTT	CASSDLFSGNTIYF
NA	TRBJ2-5	TRBV2	few	TGTGCCAGCAAAGGGGCCGCAGAGACCCAGTACTTC	CASKGAAETQYF
TRBD1	TRBJ1-2	TRBV4-3	NA	TGCGCCAGCAGCCGATCGGGACAGGAGAACTACTATGGCTACACCTTC	CASSRSGQENYYGYTF
NA	TRBJ1-4	TRBV7-9	NA	TGTTCCAGCAGCTCCTACCCAGAGGACTCTAATGAAAAACTGTTTTTT	CSSSSYPEDSNEKLFF
TRBD2	TRBJ2-5	TRBV19	NA	TGTGCCAGTAGCCCTAGCGGGGGGGGACAAGAGACCCAGTACTTC	CASSPSGGGQETQYF
NA	TRBJ2-4	TRBV30	NA	TGTGCCTGGAGTGAAACAGGTGGGAACATTCAGTACTTC	CAWSETGGNIQYF